What follows is one TCR beta chain and its context. Its antigen is not identified. As for treatment: roughly 10-day PBMC culture with coronavirus spike peptide pools or control peptides (ViraFEST assay). In germline, CDR1 is KGHSH, CDR2 LQKENI. V shed 3 bases and J 5 bases; nucleotides not matched to a gene: 5. The CDR3 runs to 15 residues. This sample stems from a study of vaccination and CD4 T cells after COVID-19. Turning to the study itself: Participants received two doses of either BNT162b2 or mRNA-1273 vaccine.

The Oncomine TCR Beta short-read assay was applied to DNA of cultured CD4+ T cells. One entry per CDR3 protein results from TCRdb running MiXCR on the PCR reads. Of around 14,000 distinct CDR3 sequences in the sample, around 24% were seen once. The TCR was taken from a human donor who had recovered from COVID-19. The chain employs TRBV18 and TRBJ2-2, with 8 bases fitting TRBD1. The sample here was CD4+ T cells from blood, cultured in vitro, taken after SARS-CoV-2 vaccination. DNA for the CDR3: TGTGCCAGCTCACCCCGGACAGGGTCGACCGGGGAGCTGTTTTTT. It encodes CASSPRTGSTGELFF. The full variable domain, in which reference TRBV18 and TRBJ2-2 provide the parts outside the CDR3, is NAGVMQNPRHLVRRRGQEARLRCSPMKGHSHVYWYRQLPEEGLKFMVYLQKENIIDESGMPKERFSAEFPKEGPSILRIQQVVRGDSAAYFCASSPRTGSTGELFFGEGSRLTVL.